Described below is a single TCR beta chain sequence and its context. Its antigen specificity is not known. Base qualities are missing; no much larger clone stands one base away. Each donor gave one peripheral blood draw, around 0.12 L on average, collected into heparinised tubes. Naive, central memory, regulatory and stem cell-like memory CD4+ T cells were sorted on a BD FACSAria II using a panel including CD45RO, CCR7, CD25, CD127, CD95 and CD27. A purity above 95% was achieved for all sorted populations. Right away, PBMCs were isolated by Lymphoprep density gradient centrifugation and were stained directly, with no culture step. To minimize batch effects, samples were stained and sorted in pairs, one healthy donor with one patient per experiment. The data originate from a study of beta chain features in type 1 diabetes (dated by TCRdb to the late 2010s). For context, the study as a whole: Mean age, gender distribution, total cell number and subset yield were not different between patients and healthy donors. A total of roughly 99,000,000 sorted cells were examined across all samples, and the number of cells per subset was strongly correlated with RNA yield. In the study, recently diagnosed type 1 diabetes patients and matched healthy donors were compared on the TCRB repertoires of their sorted circulating CD4+ T cell subsets. Naive and central memory subsets were obtained from all 30 or so donors, but regulatory and stem cell-like memory subsets were isolated from only 8 patients and roughly eight healthy donors. General conclusions and limits of the study: Fewer insertions and more nucleotide deletions at VDJ recombination sites were observed in patients with type 1 diabetes, implying thymic rearrangement abnormalities. Type 1 diabetes patients showed a moderate but significant shortening of TCRB CDR3 length in all four CD4+ subsets. Shorter templates might be favored by PCR, yet because patient and control samples were amplified and corrected together, any such skew would affect both groups equally. Because the HLA sub-analyses included only small numbers of individuals, any influence of HLA type on TCRB rearrangement was left unresolved. Naive, central memory and regulatory TCRB repertoires appeared to be more alike among patients than among healthy donors. Because cDNA rather than genomic DNA was sequenced, highly expressing activated cells could have been over-represented, although no difference in activation and CD3 levels was found between groups.

At the junction V is shortened by 2 bases and J by 12 bases, with 14 bases in between. From its cysteine to its phenylalanine, the CDR3 spans 13 amino acids. Left in the record is the CDR3 DNA by itself, 39 bases read in frame from the first base. CDR1 and CDR2 (SEHNR, FQNEAQ) derive from the germline V gene (reference sequence). The entire isolated RNA was reverse transcribed using the High Capacity cDNA Reverse Transcription Kit, and thus expressed TCRB transcripts were sequenced. Naive, central memory and regulatory T cell samples underwent deep immunoSEQ sequencing, averaging roughly 3.5 million total reads per sample. Sorted cells were lysed in RLT buffer and RNA was extracted with DNase-treated RNeasy Micro or Mini kits, depending on cell number. Each cell subset was processed on its own to prevent cross-contamination, while patient and healthy donor samples were processed together. The immunoSEQ multiplex PCR was used to amplify TCRB sequences from cDNA, yielding 87-bp fragments that span the CDR3 region. Sequencing of the amplicons was done on the Illumina HiSeq platform. Per the source publication's procedure: Synthetic template baselines were used to correct PCR bias computationally, reads within Hamming distance 2 were collapsed together, and singletons that could not be merged were discarded. By aligning reads against IMGT, V, D and J genes, CDR3 length, and insertions or deletions at six rearrangement sites were assigned. Clonotype counts were normalized to sorted cell number within each subset before computing true diversity and Gini coefficients with the tcR R package. The overlap coefficient, calculated on TCRB nucleotide sequences, was used to measure repertoire sharing. As a proxy for the pre-selection repertoire, out-of-frame TCRB sequences from naive cells were analyzed. Drawn from immuneACCESS, this table holds only the in-frame rearrangements with V and J called that TCRdb kept. Clones are partly lost; checked studies trace under half to an unresolved V gene and leave the rest unexplained. V, J and clone size derive from that table, while D and trimming were established from the DNA sequence. For this sample there are 600,000 to 700,000 clones; around 12% appear just once. The biggest ten clones account for 0.09% to 0.15% of the sample.

This receptor was taken from a man younger than 45 with type 1 diabetes. The sample was naive CD4+ T cells from blood. The cell subset or site tag for this specimen amounts to: true naive CD4+ T cells. The rearranged chain carries TRBV7-9 and TRBJ2-1; no D gene call is confident. CDR3 reads: CASSLNSGKVQFF. The DNA sequence is TGTGCCAGCAGCTTAAACTCCGGAAAGGTGCAGTTCTTC.